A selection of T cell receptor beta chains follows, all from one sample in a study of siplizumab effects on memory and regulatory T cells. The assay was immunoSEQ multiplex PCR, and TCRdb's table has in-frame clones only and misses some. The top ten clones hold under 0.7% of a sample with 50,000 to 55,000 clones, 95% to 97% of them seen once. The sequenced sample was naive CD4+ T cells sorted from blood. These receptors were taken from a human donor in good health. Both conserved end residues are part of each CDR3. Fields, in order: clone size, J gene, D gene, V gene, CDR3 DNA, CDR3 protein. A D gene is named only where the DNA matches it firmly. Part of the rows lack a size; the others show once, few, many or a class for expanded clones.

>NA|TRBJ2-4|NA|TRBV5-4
TGTGCCAGCAGCTTGGGTCAGGGCAAAAACATTCAGTACTTC
CASSLGQGKNIQYF
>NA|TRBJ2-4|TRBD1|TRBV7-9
TGTGCCAGCAGCTTACAGGGGGCCAATAACATTCAGTACTTC
CASSLQGANNIQYF
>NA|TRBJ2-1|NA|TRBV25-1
TGTGCCAGCAGTGAAGGTACGGCAGGGCCCTACAATGAGCAGTTCTTC
CASSEGTAGPYNEQFF
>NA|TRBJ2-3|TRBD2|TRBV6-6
TGTGCCAGCAATAGCGGGAGCACAGATACGCAGTATTTT
CASNSGSTDTQYF
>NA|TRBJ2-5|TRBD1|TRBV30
TGTGCCTGCTCGGGACAGGGCTTAGGGACCCAGTACTTC
CACSGQGLGTQYF
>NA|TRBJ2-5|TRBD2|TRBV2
TGTGCCAGCTCTAGCGGGGAGTACCAAGAGACCCAGTACTTC
CASSSGEYQETQYF
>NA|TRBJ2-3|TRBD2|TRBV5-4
TGTGCCAGCAGCTGGGGGGGACTAGCGGAGGGCACAGATACGCAGTATTTT
CASSWGGLAEGTDTQYF
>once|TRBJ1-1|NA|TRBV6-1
TGTGCCAGCAGCCGGACGGGAATCAACACTGAAGCTTTCTTT
CASSRTGINTEAFF
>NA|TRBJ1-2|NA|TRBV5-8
TGTGCCAGCAGCTTCAGTCGGGACCACTACACCTTC
CASSFSRDHYTF
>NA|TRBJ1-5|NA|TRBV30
TGTGCCTGGAGTCCCGGGAATAGCAATCAGCCCCAGCATTTT
CAWSPGNSNQPQHF
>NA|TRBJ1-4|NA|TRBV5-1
TGCGCCAGCAGCTTGGCTAGGGGCAATGAAAAACTGTTTTTT
CASSLARGNEKLFF
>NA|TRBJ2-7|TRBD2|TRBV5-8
TGTGCCAGCAGCTCCAGCGGGAGGGCCCCCTACGAGCAGTACTTC
CASSSSGRAPYEQYF
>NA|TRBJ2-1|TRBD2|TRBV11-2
TGTGCCAGCAGCTCTTCAGCGGGAGGGCCTAATGAGCAGTTCTTC
CASSSSAGGPNEQFF